One sample yielded the 24 T cell receptor beta chains listed below, sequenced in a study of early T cells in non-severe SARS-CoV-2 infection. One entry per CDR3 protein results from TCRdb running MiXCR on the 5' RACE reads. The table includes around 47,000 distinct CDR3 sequences, under 14% detected once. Material for sequencing was whole blood. These receptors were taken from an adult who was a healthcare worker with PCR-confirmed SARS-CoV-2 infection or an uninfected control (not recorded which).

Ten or more counts support this clonotype. The chain combines TRBV7-2 with TRBJ2-1, with TRBD1 identical over 7 bases. CDR3 length: 14 residues. The germline gives CDR1 SGHTA, CDR2 FQGNSA. V shed 5 bases and J 4 bases; nucleotides not matched to a gene: 5. CDR3 nucleotide sequence: TGTGCCAGCAGCCGGGACAGCCTTTACAATGAGCAGTTCTTC. This encodes CASSRDSLYNEQFF.

The chain uses TRBV12-3 or TRBV12-4 and TRBJ2-7; D is unclear. The CDR3 is 12 amino acids. The V end lost 6 bases, the J end lost 5 bases, and 11 bases lay between the germline ends. CDR3 sequence reads: CASSPSKNEQYF. The DNA of the CDR3 is TGTGCCAGCAGCCCCTCGAAAAACGAGCAGTACTTC.

In its sample, this clonotype was seen many times. The CDR3 coding sequence is TGTGCCACCCTTCGCCAACGTTCACCCCTCCACTTT. Amino acids: CATLRQRSPLHF. The chain recombines TRBV28 with TRBJ1-6, with D unresolved. The CDR3 runs to 12 residues. Per the germline V gene, CDR1 is MDHEN and CDR2 is SYDVKM. Trimming took off 10 bases at V and 9 bases at J, with 13 bases between the two ends.

This clonotype was detected ten times or more. V gene TRBV20-1 combines with J gene TRBJ2-3, with D possibly being TRBD2 (6 bases). The germline V gene has CDR1 DFQATT and CDR2 SNEGSKA (reference sequence). Trimming removed 4 bases at V and 0 bases at J, with 14 bases between. CDR3 length equals 15 residues. The chain's CDR3 is CSATIAVESTDTQYF. Here the CDR3 DNA reads TGCAGTGCTACGATAGCGGTGGAAAGCACAGATACGCAGTATTTT.

This clonotype showed up just a few times. The rearrangement uses TRBV6-2 or TRBV6-3 and TRBJ2-1, with 11 nucleotides matching TRBD2. CDR1 is MNHEY and CDR2 is SVGEGT in the germline V gene. The CDR3 loop spans 15 amino acids. J lost 8 bases, V lost 6 bases, and 9 bases had no gene match. CDR3 DNA sequence: TGTGCCAGCAGCATACTAGCGGGAGCTGCCTATGAGCAGTTCTTC. Its protein is CASSILAGAAYEQFF.

This clonotype has a count of ten or more. The chain combines TRBV6-2 or TRBV6-3 with TRBJ1-1, with TRBD1 as a possible D gene (5 bases). Germline V gives CDR1 MNHEY, CDR2 SVGEGT. The V end was cut by 6 bases, the J end by 5 bases, with 13 bases between. There are 13 residues in the CDR3. The CDR3 DNA sequence: TGTGCCAGCAGGGCCACGGGGGAAACTGAAGCTTTCTTT. Translated: CASRATGETEAFF.

The rearrangement uses TRBV4-2 and TRBJ1-3, with a tentative D call TRBD1 (6 bases). Trimming took 2 bases from V and 4 from J, leaving 18 bases between them. The CDR3 runs to 17 residues. Germline lookup yields CDR1 LGHNA and CDR2 YNFKEQ. DNA for the CDR3: TGTGCCAGCAGCCAAATTTTGCCGGGACACGCGGGAAACACCATATATTTT. This codes for CASSQILPGHAGNTIYF.

CDR3 sequence reads: CASSRSGSRLYF. In DNA, the CDR3 is TGTGCCAGCAGTCGTAGCGGGAGCCGGTTGTACTTC. V and J are TRBV6-5 and TRBJ2-7; 9 positions match TRBD2. Germline-derived CDR1 and CDR2 are MNHEY and SVGAGI. The J segment lost 12 bases and the V segment lost 5 bases, leaving 8 bases of the junction unmatched. This CDR3 has 12 amino acids.

This clonotype was picked up many times. This sequence joins TRBV27 and TRBJ1-4, with a tentative D call TRBD1 (5 bases). There are 14 residues in the CDR3. From germline, CDR1 is MNHEY and CDR2 SMNVEV (reference sequence). Trimming stripped 2 bases from V and 8 bases from J, with 12 bases between. This chain's CDR3 is CASSLVGVGEKLFF. The CDR3 DNA reads TGTGCCAGCAGTTTAGTAGGGGTCGGGGAAAAACTGTTTTTT.

This clonotype came up many times. The rearrangement links TRBV7-2 to TRBJ1-4, with 12 bases matching TRBD1. Trimming at V came to 5 bases and at J to 5 bases, leaving 9 bases not matched to a gene. The CDR3 covers 17 residues. CDR1 and CDR2 (germline): SGHTA, FQGNSA. The CDR3 spells CASSPRDRGRRNEKLFF. DNA for the CDR3: TGTGCCAGCAGCCCCCGGGACAGGGGGCGAAGGAATGAAAAACTGTTTTTT.

The chain employs TRBV19 and TRBJ2-5; D not certain. The CDR3 has 14 amino acids. Looked up from germline, CDR1 is LNHDA and CDR2 is SQIVND (reference sequence). Trimming pared 5 bases from V and 5 bases from J, leaving 15 bases between. In DNA, the CDR3 is TGTGCCAGTAGTGCTCGACTTCGACGGGAGACCCAGTACTTC. This gives the protein CASSARLRRETQYF.

This clonotype was observed many times. The gene calls are TRBV7-2 and TRBJ2-7; TRBD1 matches 7 bases. The germline gives CDR1 SGHTA, CDR2 FQGNSA. The junction had 4 bases not matched to a gene; V was cut back by 5 bases and J by 0 bases. The CDR3 length is 14 residues. DNA of the CDR3: TGTGCCAGCAGCACGACAGGGTTCTCCTACGAGCAGTACTTC. Translation gives CASSTTGFSYEQYF.

This chain uses TRBV7-9 with TRBJ1-1, with D hard to call. Germline V gives CDR1 SEHNR, CDR2 FQNEAQ (reference sequence). V lost 3 bases, J lost 1 base, and 6 bases lay in between. The CDR3 is 13 amino acids. The CDR3 DNA reads as TGTGCCAGCAGCTTGATGGGGAACACTGAAGCTTTCTTT. It translates to CASSLMGNTEAFF.

A few counts support this clonotype. V gene TRBV7-9 combines with J gene TRBJ2-7; D uncertain. In germline, CDR1 is SEHNR, CDR2 FQNEAQ (reference sequence). V dropped 5 bases and J dropped 3 bases, with 17 bases sitting between them. This CDR3 has 15 residues. This CDR3 is CASSPLFLANYEQYF. CDR3 DNA sequence: TGTGCCAGCAGCCCTCTATTTCTGGCGAACTACGAGCAGTACTTC.

This clonotype was seen a handful of times. The rearrangement links TRBV6-5 to TRBJ2-4; TRBD2 matches at 12 bases. Trimming took 4 bases from V and 2 from J; bases not matched to a gene: 6. The CDR3 consists of 17 residues. The germline V gene encodes CDR1 MNHEY and CDR2 SVGAGI. The CDR3 DNA reads as TGTGCCAGCAGTTTCTCGACTAGCGGGAGTTCCAAAAACATTCAGTACTTC. Residues: CASSFSTSGSSKNIQYF.

This clonotype occurred many times. The gene calls are TRBV7-2 and TRBJ2-7, with D tentatively TRBD1 (5 bases). The germline V and J ends were trimmed by 4 bases and 4 bases, with 17 bases remaining between them. CDR3 length equals 15 residues. Germline values: CDR1 SGHTA, CDR2 FQGNSA. The CDR3: CASSYQGLSRYEQYF. CDR3 nucleotides: TGTGCCAGCAGCTATCAGGGTTTGTCAAGGTACGAGCAGTACTTC. Variable domain in full (rest from reference TRBV7-2 and TRBJ2-7): GAGVSQSPSNKVTEKGKDVELRCDPISGHTALYWYRQSLGQGLEFLIYFQGNSAPDKSGLPSDRFSAERTGGSVSTLTIQRTQQEDSAVYLCASSYQGLSRYEQYFGPGTRLTVT.

V usage is TRBV20-1 and J usage is TRBJ2-3; no definite D call. This CDR3 has 13 amino acids. CDR1 is DFQATT and CDR2 is SNEGSKA in the germline V gene (reference sequence). The CDR3 DNA reads as TGCAGCCGTCGTGGCGGCCTCACAGATACGCAGTATTTT. Translated, it gives CSRRGGLTDTQYF.

There are a few counts of this clonotype. The junction departs from germline at one end; a sequencing error may be responsible. The chain couples TRBV15 to TRBJ2-5; D is undetermined. Per the germline V gene, CDR1 is LNHNV and CDR2 is YYDKDF (reference sequence). This CDR3 spans 11 amino acids. The CDR3 sequence: CATSRGEAQYF. Written as DNA, the CDR3 is TGTGCCACCAGCAGAGGAGAGGCCCAGTACTTC.

In its sample, this clonotype was seen many times. The chain has TRBV29-1 and TRBJ2-1; 8 nucleotides align to TRBD2. There are 13 residues in the CDR3. Trimming removed 4 bases from V and 4 bases from J; junction bases left unmatched: 3. Per germline, CDR1 SQVTM and CDR2 ANQGSEA. The CDR3 sequence: CSVATSGYNEQFF. In DNA form, the CDR3 reads TGCAGCGTTGCAACTAGCGGATACAATGAGCAGTTCTTC.

This clonotype was detected a few times. This chain connects TRBV7-8 to TRBJ1-1; 7 nucleotides line up with TRBD1. The CDR3 contains 16 residues. CDR1 is SGHVS, CDR2 FQNEAQ, per germline. V was clipped by 5 bases and J by 0 bases; unmatched bases: 9. The CDR3 loop reads CASSPTLTGLNTEAFF. CDR3 coding DNA: TGTGCCAGCAGCCCAACGCTGACAGGGCTGAACACTGAAGCTTTCTTT. The full variable domain, its missing parts supplied by reference TRBV7-8 and TRBJ1-1, is GAGVSQSPRYKVAKRGQDVALRCDPISGHVSLFWYQQALGQGPEFLTYFQNEAQLDKSGLPSDRFFAERPEGSVSTLKIQRTQQEDSAVYLCASSPTLTGLNTEAFFGQGTRLTVV.

At least ten counts were recorded for this clonotype. CDR3 loop: CASSPSGRSNTEAFF. The CDR3 bases are TGTGCCAGCAGCCCATCTGGACGGTCGAACACTGAAGCTTTCTTT. The chain employs TRBV5-4 and TRBJ1-1; D is unclear. Germline values: CDR1 SGHNT, CDR2 YYREEE (reference sequence). This CDR3 has 15 residues. Trimming removed 4 bases from V and 1 base from J, with 14 bases in between.

This clonotype was counted only a few times. This rearrangement joins TRBV23-1 to TRBJ2-3, with TRBD2 matching 12 bases. TRBV23-1 is marked as an open reading frame, function uncertain. Trimming removed 7 bases from V and 2 bases from J; junction bases left unmatched: 10. The CDR3 totals 17 residues. CDR3 residues: CASKWAGTSGPTDTQYF. The CDR3 coding sequence is TGCGCCAGCAAGTGGGCCGGGACTAGCGGGCCCACAGATACGCAGTATTTT.

The chain carries TRBV27 and TRBJ1-6; D is perhaps TRBD1 (5 bases). Germline CDR1 is MNHEY and CDR2 is SMNVEV (reference sequence). The CDR3 covers 13 residues. Trimming took 5 bases from V and 10 from J, leaving 12 bases between them. CDR3 coding DNA: TGTGCCAGCAGTCGGGGGATTGGGTCACCCCTCCACTTT. Translating gives CASSRGIGSPLHF.

This clonotype was picked up a small number of times. The rearrangement uses TRBV28 and TRBJ2-3; 10 positions match TRBD2. The CDR3 runs 16 residues. Germline V CDR1 and CDR2: MDHEN, SYDVKM. The ends lost 3 bases at V and 2 bases at J; junction bases unmatched: 5. The DNA for the CDR3 is TGTGCCAGCAGTTTTCCTAGCGGGGGATTCACAGATACGCAGTATTTT. Translated, it gives CASSFPSGGFTDTQYF.